This T cell receptor (beta chain) emerged from a study of identical twins. Germline trimming cut 0 bases from V and 0 bases from J; bases unmatched to any gene: 6. Germline loops: CDR1 SEHNR, CDR2 FQNEAQ (reference sequence). The CDR3 loop spans 17 amino acids. TCRdb itself ran the 5' RACE reads through MiXCR, one entry per CDR3 protein. The sample consists of more than 1.5 million distinct CDR3 sequences, roughly a third of them appearing once. The sequenced material came from cord blood. This sequence joins TRBV7-9 and TRBJ2-3; 7 nucleotides agree with TRBD2. The sequence was collected from a newborn girl in good health. The CDR3 nucleotides read TGTGCCAGCAGCTTAGCCCGAGGTAGCGGGAGCACAGATACGCAGTATTTT. Translating it yields CASSLARGSGSTDTQYF.